Shown below are 2 T cell receptor beta chains from a single sample sequenced in a study of beta chain features in type 1 diabetes. General study results and limits: All four CD4+ subsets from Type 1 diabetes patients carried moderately but significantly shorter TCRB CDR3s.

Their cognate antigens are unknown. All of the isolated RNA was reverse transcribed, so expressed TCRB transcripts were sequenced. Libraries were prepared by immunoSEQ multiplex PCR; TCRdb keeps only in-frame clonotypes and omits some of them. The data contain about 260,000 clones, approximately 20% of them singletons. The sequenced sample consisted of naive CD4+ T cells from blood. These receptors were collected from a middle-aged woman with type 1 diabetes.

A few counts support this clone. The rearrangement joins TRBV25-1 to TRBJ2-5; 10 nucleotides line up with TRBD1. The germline V gene encodes CDR1 MGHDK and CDR2 SYGVNS. This CDR3 has 15 residues. Trimming cost V 4 bases and J 2 bases; bases outside gene matches: 4. CDR3 loop: CASSGDRGWQETQYF. The CDR3 DNA follows: TGTGCCAGCAGTGGGGACAGGGGTTGGCAAGAGACCCAGTACTTC.

The rearrangement uses TRBV5-1 and TRBJ1-2, with D possibly matching TRBD1 (6 bases). Germline CDR1 SGHRS, CDR2 YFSETQ. V lost 1 base, J lost 5 bases, and 15 bases lay in between. The CDR3 extends over 15 amino acids. The CDR3 bases are TGCGCCAGCAGCTTGAACAGGGACCCACAATATGGCTACACCTTC. Translated: CASSLNRDPQYGYTF.